This T cell receptor beta chain came from a study of Graves' ophthalmopathy and Graves' hyperthyroidism. Study results and limitations: Discriminating ophthalmopathy from stable hyperthyroidism, a 13-signature model attained a sensitivity of about 85% and a specificity of about 79%.

With 7 bases removed from V and 6 bases from J, the gap between germline ends came to 19 bases. Per the germline V gene, CDR1 is DFQATT and CDR2 is SNEGSKA (reference sequence). The CDR3 totals 13 residues. RNA served as the template for amplifying TCR beta CDR3 regions. RT-PCR in the first round used HTBI primers; a second-round multiplex PCR followed. TCRdb re-analysed the multiplex PCR reads in MiXCR, keeping a single row per CDR3 protein. The table has 450,000 or so distinct CDR3 sequences, around 14% seen once. Comments on this clonotype: Its antigen is unidentified. A much larger clone lies a single base off, so this may be a read error.

Sequenced input: blood. This chain connects TRBV20-1 to TRBJ2-7, with D unresolved. This receptor was obtained from a woman in her thirties with Graves' ophthalmopathy. CDR3 nucleotides: TGCAGTGAAGGGATAGGGAAGGTTCTCGAGCAGTACTTC. Encoded protein: CSEGIGKVLEQYF.